Listed below are T cell receptor beta chains from one sample, sequenced in a study of blood T cell repertoires in COVID-19. Clones were sequenced by immunoSEQ multiplex PCR, and TCRdb holds only the in-frame ones, with some missing. This table holds about 390,000 clones, around 87% found once. Sequencing was done on a sample of PBMCs or T cells enriched from blood (not recorded which). The receptors were sampled from a woman aged 45-65 years who had recovered from COVID-19. Both conserved end residues are part of each CDR3.

V,CDR3
TRBV7-9,CASSSLAGGYNEQFF
TRBV5-5,CASSGTPDRANYGYTF
TRBV11-1,CASSLGVQGGYGYTF
TRBV2,CASSRQTREQFF
TRBV18,CASSPPDSNSPLHF
TRBV15,CATSSTDRPYNEQFF
TRBV11-2,CASSLRPGTGMISGNTIYF
TRBV21-1,CASQHDRGGTNEKLFF
TRBV5-1,CASSTSNPGLYGYTF
TRBV30,CAWGPAQGVGAEAFF
TRBV5-5,CASSLATPNGYTF
TRBV2,CASSDNPVNAFF
TRBV6-5,CASRETARYTGELFF
TRBV4-1,CASSQGQVNEKLFF
TRBV6-2/TRBV6-3,CASSRSGTDYGYTF
TRBV5-8,CASSLGGGPSPLHF
TRBV3-1/TRBV3-2,CASSQVEREQYF
TRBV19,CASSIRQAYGYTF
TRBV4-3,CASSQEFGLPSKAFF
TRBV10-3,CAIRTALSTDTQYF
TRBV9,CASSPGGSNNEKLFF
TRBV5-8,CASSLRQGRNTQYF
TRBV19,CASRGTGVHTEAFF
TRBV7-9,CASSPDTDTQYF
TRBV10-3,CAISPQGENNEQFF
TRBV10-3,CAIRTGASGNTIYF
TRBV18,CASSPGQGKYF
TRBV27,CASMGQGNYGYTF
TRBV11-2,CASTGDRVSPLHF
TRBV4-2,CASSQDPTGIPQPQHF
TRBV6-5,CASSYFGLRDTEAFF
TRBV9,CASSVAWGAYEQYF
TRBV28,CASSLDTRAFRPGNTEAFF
TRBV30,CAWSLGGLLMNTEAFF
TRBV13,CASSTRTSGGARLNEQYF
TRBV13,CASSLGAGPYSYNSPLHF
TRBV5-6,CASSDPNGQEVNYGYTF
TRBV7-6,CATRTGTGDMNTEAFF
TRBV7-2,CASSSFNYGYTF
TRBV7-8,CASSFPTTSGGKKETQYF
TRBV11-3,CASSPGTGVTDTQYF
TRBV6-5,CASSSTRQGAGNEQFF
TRBV30,CAWSLETGRNEQFF
TRBV9,CASSGRAGKETQYF
TRBV29-1,CSVALTQETQYF